Shown below are 15 T cell receptor beta chains from a single sample sequenced in a study of blood T cell repertoires in COVID-19. The method was immunoSEQ multiplex PCR; TCRdb's version includes in-frame clones alone and lacks a portion of them. The data show about 170,000 clones, roughly 90% seen once. The sample was peripheral blood. The origin of the receptors is a man aged 45 to 65 with acute or convalescent COVID-19.

The chain uses TRBV3-1 (or the pseudogene TRBV3-2) and TRBJ1-1; 8 bases are a match to TRBD1. V was clipped by 4 bases and J by 2 bases; unmatched bases: 3. The CDR3 sequence is 14 residues long. Germline V gives CDR1 LGHDT, CDR2 YNNKEL (reference sequence). CDR3 sequence reads: CASSPGQGNTEAFF. In DNA, the CDR3 is TGTGCCAGCAGCCCCGGACAGGGCAACACTGAAGCTTTCTTT.

V gene TRBV11-2 combines with J gene TRBJ2-7; D is ambiguous. Trimming took off 1 base at V and 3 bases at J, with 4 bases between the two ends. CDR1 SGHAT and CDR2 FQNNGV come from the germline V gene. This CDR3 is built from 12 residues. The CDR3 protein is CASSLVGYEQYV. The CDR3 bases are TGTGCCAGCAGCTTAGTCGGCTACGAGCAGTACGTC.

V and J are TRBV19 and TRBJ2-1; TRBD1 aligns across 9 bases. J gave up 4 bases and V 4 bases, and 5 bases lay outside the gene matches. CDR1 and CDR2 (germline): LNHDA, SQIVND (reference sequence). The CDR3 sequence is 15 residues long. The CDR3 here is CASSTGTGLYNEQFF. CDR3 nucleotides: TGTGCCAGTAGTACCGGGACAGGGTTATACAATGAGCAGTTCTTC.

The chain recombines TRBV25-1 with TRBJ1-2; possibly TRBD1 for D (5 bases). V lost 6 bases and J lost 3, with 8 bases in between. The germline V gene encodes CDR1 MGHDK and CDR2 SYGVNS. This CDR3 spans 12 amino acids. Here the CDR3 DNA reads TGTGCCAGCAGGGACACCTACTATGGCTACACCTTC. Protein: CASRDTYYGYTF.

This sequence joins TRBV7-2 and TRBJ2-3; TRBD1 aligns across 7 bases. The CDR3 sequence is 14 residues long. V lost 5 bases, J lost 2 bases, and 4 bases stayed unmatched. Germline CDR1 reads SGHTA; CDR2 reads FQGNSA. CDR3 coding DNA: TGTGCCAGCAGCCCGACAGGGATCACAGATACGCAGTATTTT. Amino acid sequence: CASSPTGITDTQYF.

This rearrangement joins TRBV5-4 to TRBJ1-1, with D maybe TRBD1 (6 bases). The germline gives CDR1 SGHNT, CDR2 YYREEE (reference sequence). This CDR3 has 13 residues. V was cut by 10 bases and J by 3 bases, with 16 bases left in between. The CDR3 loop reads CASHGGADTEAFF. CDR3 nucleotides: TGTGCCTCCCACGGGGGGGCCGACACTGAAGCTTTCTTT.

The V and J genes are TRBV4-1 and TRBJ2-7, with TRBD1 matching 10 bases. Germline V gene sequence: CDR1 MGHRA, CDR2 YSYEKL. This CDR3 comprises 15 residues. Germline trimming cut 0 bases from V and 3 bases from J; bases unmatched to any gene: 2. CDR3 sequence: CASSQEGQGVYEQYF. The DNA of the CDR3 is TGCGCCAGCAGCCAAGAAGGACAGGGGGTCTACGAGCAGTACTTC.

This chain joins TRBV2 and TRBJ1-1; 8 bases are a match to TRBD1. With 7 bases clipped from V and 4 bases from J, the junction kept 5 bases outside the gene matches. Germline-derived CDR1 and CDR2 are SNHLY and FYNNEI. The CDR3 loop spans 13 amino acids. In DNA form, the CDR3 reads TGTGCCAGCACCAGACAGGGGACCACTGAAGCTTTCTTT. Its translation: CASTRQGTTEAFF.

The chain recombines TRBV24-1 with TRBJ1-2; 7 bases agree with TRBD1. V was clipped by 4 bases and J by 8 bases; unmatched bases: 9. Germline CDR1 and CDR2: KGHDR and SFDVKD. The CDR3 consists of 14 residues. The CDR3 nucleotides read TGTGCCACCAGTGACCAGGACAGGCCCCGGGGCTACACCTTC. This codes for CATSDQDRPRGYTF.

J is TRBJ2-5 and V is TRBV29-1; no reliable D call. CDR3 length: 14 amino acids. Germline CDR1 reads SQVTM; CDR2 reads ANQGSEA. The ends were cut back, 1 base at V and 0 bases at J, with 9 bases in the middle. Written as DNA, the CDR3 is TGCAGCGTTGAAGGAACCGCGTACCAAGAGACCCAGTACTTC. Translated, it gives CSVEGTAYQETQYF.

The chain employs TRBV6-2 or TRBV6-3 and TRBJ2-1; 11 bases match TRBD2. The trim removed 5 bases at V and 9 bases at J, leaving 6 bases unmatched. CDR1 is MNHEY, CDR2 SVGEGT, per germline. CDR3 size: 14 residues. The CDR3 sequence is CASSTSGGGSEQFF. The DNA for the CDR3 is TGTGCCAGCAGTACTAGCGGGGGAGGGTCTGAGCAGTTCTTC.

The V gene is TRBV5-1, the J gene TRBJ2-7, with a possible D match to TRBD2 (5 bases). Germline CDR1 reads SGHRS; CDR2 reads YFSETQ. The CDR3 is made up of 13 amino acids. Between the trimmed V and J ends, which lost 2 bases and 0 bases, there was a span of 6 bases. CDR3 protein: CASSFAGSYEQYF. CDR3 bases: TGCGCCAGCAGCTTTGCGGGCTCCTACGAGCAGTACTTC.

The V call is TRBV6-5, the J call TRBJ1-1; 7 nucleotides match TRBD1. Per germline, CDR1 MNHEY and CDR2 SVGAGI. This CDR3 is 14 amino acids long. V shed 6 bases and J 4 bases; nucleotides not matched to a gene: 8. CDR3 sequence: CASRVDRASTEAFF. The CDR3 DNA reads TGTGCCAGCAGAGTAGACAGGGCTTCCACTGAAGCTTTCTTT.

The V gene is TRBV6-5, the J gene TRBJ1-5, with D perhaps matching TRBD1 (5 bases). CDR3 length equals 12 residues. From germline, CDR1 is MNHEY and CDR2 SVGAGI. The V and J ends lost 6 bases and 11 bases respectively, with 14 bases between them. CDR3 loop: CASRDTAGAQHF. As DNA, the CDR3 is TGTGCCAGCAGGGACACGGCAGGAGCCCAGCATTTT.

This sequence joins TRBV6-5 and TRBJ2-1, with D possibly TRBD1 on 7 matching bases. Trimming removed 8 bases from V and 7 bases from J, with 15 bases in between. Germline assignment: CDR1 MNHEY and CDR2 SVGAGI. The CDR3 has 13 residues. The CDR3 loop reads CASPRTGGNEQFF. The CDR3 DNA reads as TGTGCCAGCCCCCGGACAGGAGGGAATGAGCAGTTCTTC.